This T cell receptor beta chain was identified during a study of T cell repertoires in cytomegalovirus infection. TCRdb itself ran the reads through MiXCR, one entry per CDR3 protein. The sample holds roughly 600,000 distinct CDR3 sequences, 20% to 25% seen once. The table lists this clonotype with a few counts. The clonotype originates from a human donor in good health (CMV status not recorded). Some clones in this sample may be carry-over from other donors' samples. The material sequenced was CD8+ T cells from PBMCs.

In nucleotides, the CDR3 is TGCGCCAGCAGCCAAGAACCCGGCGGGGGGGCCCACGGGGAGCTGTTTTTT. Translation gives CASSQEPGGGAHGELFF. This rearrangement joins TRBV4-1 to TRBJ2-2; 9 positions agree with TRBD2. J gave up 7 bases and V 0 bases, and 9 bases lay outside the gene matches. The CDR3 runs to 17 residues. CDR1 is MGHRA, CDR2 YSYEKL, per germline.